The 20 T cell receptor beta chains below come from one sample, sequenced in a study of OX40 agonist ivuxolimab in advanced cancers. Clones were read by immunoSEQ multiplex PCR, and TCRdb kept only the in-frame ones, dropping some. The data hold 70,000 to 95,000 clones, with 92% observed a single time. The sample was CD4+ or CD8+ T cells sorted from blood, taken in a trial of the OX40 agonist ivuxolimab. These receptors were taken from an adult with an advanced solid tumor such as melanoma, head and neck, liver or kidney cancer.

The chain carries TRBV11-2 and TRBJ2-1, with 12 positions matching TRBD2. The CDR3 extends over 16 amino acids. CDR1 and CDR2 (germline): SGHAT, FQNNGV. Trimming cost V 4 bases and J 7 bases; bases outside gene matches: 8. CDR3 coding DNA: TGTGCCAGCAGCTCGAGACTAGCGGGAGTGGGTAATGAGCAGTTCTTC. The encoded protein is CASSSRLAGVGNEQFF.

The rearrangement joins TRBV6-6 to TRBJ2-5; D perhaps matches TRBD1 (6 bases). Deletions cut 10 bases from V and 2 bases from J, with 17 bases between. The CDR3 is 14 amino acids. Germline V gene data show CDR1 as MNHNY and CDR2 as SVGAGI (reference sequence). CDR3 loop: CAIRAGVTQETQYF. The CDR3 nucleotides are TGTGCCATCAGAGCAGGGGTTACACAAGAGACCCAGTACTTC.

J is TRBJ2-1 and V is TRBV6-4; no definite D call. V was clipped by 3 bases and J by 5 bases, with 14 bases between them. Germline V gives CDR1 MRHNA, CDR2 SNTAGT. This CDR3 comprises 15 residues. The CDR3 sequence: CASSEGVNPNNEQFF. In nucleotides, the CDR3 is TGTGCCAGCAGTGAAGGTGTCAACCCGAACAATGAGCAGTTCTTC.

This clone was counted a few times. The chain has TRBV19 and TRBJ1-1; tentatively, D is TRBD1 (6 bases). CDR1 LNHDA and CDR2 SQIVND come from the germline V gene (reference sequence). V lost 6 bases and J lost 0, with 17 bases in between. This CDR3 is built from 16 residues. The CDR3, as DNA: TGTGCCAGTAGCCCCCGGGCGGGACAAGTGAACACTGAAGCTTTCTTT. This codes for CASSPRAGQVNTEAFF.

The chain is built from TRBV30 and TRBJ2-2; D gene ambiguous. With 0 bases removed from V and 6 bases from J, the gap between germline ends came to 8 bases. In germline, CDR1 is GTSNPN, CDR2 SVGIG (reference sequence). The CDR3 runs 13 residues. The CDR3 protein is CAWSVQRAGELFF. In DNA, the CDR3 is TGTGCCTGGAGTGTCCAGCGTGCCGGGGAGCTGTTTTTT.

The J gene is TRBJ2-2, the V gene TRBV6-6; 9 bases agree with TRBD2. Trimming at V came to 6 bases and at J to 3 bases, leaving 5 bases not matched to a gene. This CDR3 region has 15 residues. Germline CDR1 reads MNHNY; CDR2 reads SVGAGI (reference sequence). The CDR3, as DNA: TGTGCCAGCAGAACTAGCGGGCTATACACCGGGGAGCTGTTTTTT. This sequence encodes CASRTSGLYTGELFF.

The V and J genes are TRBV6-6 and TRBJ2-5; D call uncertain. V shed 3 bases and J shed 4 bases, with 9 bases lying between them. Germline CDR1 reads MNHNY; CDR2 reads SVGAGI (reference sequence). The CDR3 totals 13 residues. CDR3 nucleotide sequence: TGTGCCAGCAGTTATCGCCTCGGAGAGACCCAGTACTTC. It encodes CASSYRLGETQYF.

This clone occurred once. V gene TRBV6-6 combines with J gene TRBJ2-7, with D tentatively TRBD1 (5 bases). The V gene's germline CDR1 is MNHNY and CDR2 SVGAGI (reference sequence). Trimming stripped 0 bases from V and 3 bases from J, with 12 bases between. The CDR3 runs to 15 residues. CDR3 sequence: CASSYSTASFYEQYF. In nucleotides, the CDR3 is TGTGCCAGCAGTTACTCGACAGCTTCTTTCTACGAGCAGTACTTC.

The chain employs TRBV5-1 and TRBJ2-5; TRBD2 is a possible D gene (6 bases). V was trimmed by 9 bases and J by 5 bases, leaving 29 bases between them. The CDR3 length is 17 residues. The germline CDR1 and CDR2 sequences are SGHRS and YFSETQ. CDR3 DNA sequence: TGCGCCACCTCCCTCGGTGTTAGCGGACCCTCCGGGGAGACCCAGTACTTC. This translates into CATSLGVSGPSGETQYF.

The chain couples TRBV4-1 to TRBJ2-1, with 8 bases that match TRBD2. The length of the CDR3 is 17 residues. Germline CDR1 and CDR2: MGHRA and YSYEKL. V gave up 3 bases and J gave up 0 bases; unmatched junction bases: 7. CDR3 bases: TGCGCCAGCAGCCAGGGAAGCGGGAGCCTCTCCTACAATGAGCAGTTCTTC. The encoded protein is CASSQGSGSLSYNEQFF.

The chain employs TRBV28 and TRBJ1-2; no definite D call. This CDR3 comprises 12 residues. Trimming stripped 2 bases from V and 2 bases from J, with 3 bases between. Per the germline V gene, CDR1 is MDHEN and CDR2 is SYDVKM. The CDR3 here is CASSLLNYGYTF. CDR3 coding DNA: TGTGCCAGCAGTTTACTCAACTATGGCTACACCTTC.

This sequence joins TRBV7-3 and TRBJ2-1, with D possibly being TRBD1 (6 bases). The V gene's germline CDR1 is SGHTA and CDR2 FQGTGA. V lost 1 base and J 5 bases, leaving 15 bases between the germline ends. This CDR3 has 16 amino acids. CDR3 sequence reads: CASSLNPGHLNNEQFF. The DNA for the CDR3 is TGTGCCAGCAGCTTAAACCCGGGACACCTCAACAATGAGCAGTTCTTC. The whole variable domain, filled in from reference TRBV7-3 and TRBJ2-1, reads GAGVSQTPSNKVTEKGKYVELRCDPISGHTALYWYRQSLGQGPEFLIYFQGTGAADDSGLPNDRFFAVRPEGSVSTLKIQRTERGDSAVYLCASSLNPGHLNNEQFFGPGTRLTVL.

This chain joins TRBV6-5 and TRBJ1-1; D possibly corresponds to TRBD1 (5 bases). Trimming shortened V by 9 bases and J by 6 bases, and 20 bases separated the two germline ends. The germline gives CDR1 MNHEY, CDR2 SVGAGI. This CDR3 contains 14 residues. The chain's CDR3 is CASNSPTGGAEAFF. As DNA, the CDR3 is TGTGCCAGTAATAGCCCAACAGGAGGCGCTGAAGCTTTCTTT.

This clone was seen just once. The chain combines TRBV19 with TRBJ1-5; D is unresolved. Per germline, CDR1 LNHDA and CDR2 SQIVND (reference sequence). The CDR3 is 16 amino acids. The germline V and J ends were trimmed by 4 bases and 6 bases, with 19 bases remaining between them. The CDR3 DNA follows: TGTGCCAGTAGTACGCCCCGGGAGGGCGAGGGTCAGCCCCAGCATTTT. This sequence encodes CASSTPREGEGQPQHF. Drawing the rest from reference TRBV19 and TRBJ1-5, the complete variable domain is DGGITQSPKYLFRKEGQNVTLSCEQNLNHDAMYWYRQDPGQGLRLIYYSQIVNDFQKGDIAEGYSVSREKKESFPLTVTSAQKNPTAFYLCASSTPREGEGQPQHFGDGTRLSIL.

The chain combines TRBV7-3 with TRBJ2-3, with 9 bases identical to TRBD2. Trimming removed 3 bases from V and 4 bases from J; junction bases left unmatched: 8. In germline, CDR1 is SGHTA, CDR2 FQGTGA. The CDR3 has 16 residues. The CDR3 nucleotides read TGTGCCAGCAGCTTGTGGGCTAGCGGGAACTCAGATACGCAGTATTTT. The encoded protein is CASSLWASGNSDTQYF.

This chain links TRBV7-3 with TRBJ2-1; D is uncertain. CDR1 is SGHTA and CDR2 is FQGTGA in the germline V gene. With 5 bases removed from V and 9 bases from J, the gap between germline ends came to 20 bases. This CDR3 comprises 15 residues. CDR3: CASSQTGSGWGEQFF. The CDR3 nucleotides read TGTGCCAGCAGCCAGACGGGCTCCGGATGGGGTGAGCAGTTCTTC. Full variable domain (missing parts from reference TRBV7-3 and TRBJ2-1): GAGVSQTPSNKVTEKGKYVELRCDPISGHTALYWYRQSLGQGPEFLIYFQGTGAADDSGLPNDRFFAVRPEGSVSTLKIQRTERGDSAVYLCASSQTGSGWGEQFFGPGTRLTVL.

The CDR3 DNA is TGTGCCAGCAGCTTACTGAGAGGGAGCACTGAAGCTTTCTTT. As protein: CASSLLRGSTEAFF. The chain recombines TRBV11-2 with TRBJ1-1; D is undetermined. The CDR3 extends over 14 amino acids. V lost 2 bases to trimming and J lost 4 bases, with 11 bases between them. Germline assignment: CDR1 SGHAT and CDR2 FQNNGV.

The gene calls are TRBV5-1 and TRBJ1-4; the D is unclear. The length of the CDR3 is 14 residues. The germline CDR1 and CDR2 sequences are SGHRS and YFSETQ. Trimming took 0 bases from V and 8 from J, leaving 11 bases between them. This CDR3 is CASSLGRFGEKLFF. The CDR3 DNA reads TGCGCCAGCAGCTTGGGCAGGTTTGGGGAAAAACTGTTTTTT.

The genes are TRBV2 and TRBJ2-7; D unresolved. Germline V gene lookup returns CDR1 SNHLY and CDR2 FYNNEI. V lost 5 bases and J 4 bases, leaving 6 bases between the germline ends. This CDR3 has 11 amino acids. The CDR3 DNA sequence: TGTGCCAGCAGTCCCGAGTACGAGCAGTACTTC. This translates into CASSPEYEQYF. Full variable domain (remainder filled in from reference TRBV2 and TRBJ2-7): EPEVTQTPSHQVTQMGQEVILRCVPISNHLYFYWYRQILGQKVEFLVSFYNNEISEKSEIFDDQFSVERPDGSNFTLKIRSTKLEDSAMYFCASSPEYEQYFGPGTRLTVT.

This chain uses TRBV7-6 with TRBJ2-7; TRBD2 aligns across 7 bases. Germline V CDR1 and CDR2: SGHVS, FNYEAQ. This CDR3 region has 16 residues. J was trimmed by 1 base and V by 5 bases; bases with no gene match: 11. DNA of the CDR3: TGTGCCAGCAGCCCTCGGCGGGGGAGAGAGTCCTACGAGCAGTACTTC. Amino acid sequence: CASSPRRGRESYEQYF. The entire variable domain, with the rest obtained from reference TRBV7-6 and TRBJ2-7, is as follows: GAGVSQSPRYKVTKRGQDVALRCDPISGHVSLYWYRQALGQGPEFLTYFNYEAQQDKSGLPNDRFSAERPEGSISTLTIQRTEQRDSAMYRCASSPRRGRESYEQYFGPGTRLTVT.